This T cell receptor (beta chain) was sequenced during a study of blood T cells in healthy people across ages. For the second PCR, which ran for roughly 6 to 11 cycles, a sample-barcoded 5' primer and a J-beta primer mix were used. MiXCR was run by TCRdb on the 5' RACE reads, yielding one entry per CDR3 protein. The sample lists 500,000 to 650,000 distinct CDR3 sequences; around a quarter were seen once. J was trimmed by 1 base and V by 11 bases; bases with no gene match: 5. This CDR3 contains 13 residues. Per germline, CDR1 WSHSY and CDR2 SAAADI. This sample also appeared in a second study, on T cells of mothers and their children.

The V call is TRBV10-2, the J call TRBJ2-3; TRBD2 agrees at 8 bases. The TCR originated in a boy between 2 and 10 years old in good health. The sample comprised blood. The CDR3, as DNA: TGCGCCGGGGCAGCGGGGGGCACAGATACGCAGTATTTT. As protein: CAGAAGGTDTQYF.